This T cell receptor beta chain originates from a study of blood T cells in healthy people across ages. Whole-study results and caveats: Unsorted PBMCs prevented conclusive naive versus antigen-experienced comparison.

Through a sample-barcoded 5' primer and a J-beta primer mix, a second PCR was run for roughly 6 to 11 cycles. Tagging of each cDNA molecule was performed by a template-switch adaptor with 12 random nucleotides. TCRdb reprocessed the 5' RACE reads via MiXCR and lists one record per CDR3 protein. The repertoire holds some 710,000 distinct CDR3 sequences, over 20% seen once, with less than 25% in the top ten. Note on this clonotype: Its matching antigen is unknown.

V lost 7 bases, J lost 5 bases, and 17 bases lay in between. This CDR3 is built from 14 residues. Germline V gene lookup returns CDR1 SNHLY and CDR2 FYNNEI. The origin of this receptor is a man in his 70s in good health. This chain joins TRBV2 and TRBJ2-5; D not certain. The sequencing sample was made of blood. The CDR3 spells CASTGRQAMETQYF. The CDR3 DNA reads TGTGCCAGCACAGGAAGGCAGGCTATGGAGACCCAGTACTTC.